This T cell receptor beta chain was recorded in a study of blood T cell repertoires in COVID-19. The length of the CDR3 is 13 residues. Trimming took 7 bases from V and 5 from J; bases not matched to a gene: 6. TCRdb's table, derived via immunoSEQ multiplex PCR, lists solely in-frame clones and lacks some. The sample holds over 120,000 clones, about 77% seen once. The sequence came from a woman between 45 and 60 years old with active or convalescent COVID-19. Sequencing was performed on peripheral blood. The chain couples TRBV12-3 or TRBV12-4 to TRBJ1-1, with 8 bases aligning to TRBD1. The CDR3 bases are TGTGCCAGCATCTTTCAGGGGGCGACTGAAGCTTTCTTT. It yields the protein CASIFQGATEAFF.